This T cell receptor beta chain stems from a study of blood T cell repertoires in COVID-19. Study summary: COVID-19 samples from acute and convalescent phases originated in the United States, Italy and Spain. PBMCs, B-cell-depleted T cells, or T cells were the source of the cDNA or gDNA that made up the material.

Per the original data handling: Amplified reference gene primers provided the basis for estimating nucleated cell counts. Method: immunoSEQ multiplex PCR; TCRdb's copy keeps in-frame clones and lacks some. The V and J calls and clone size are taken from that table; D and trimming were inferred from the DNA. Of roughly 250,000 clones in the sample, roughly three quarters were seen once. Germline trimming cut 7 bases from V and 0 bases from J; bases unmatched to any gene: 8. The CDR3 runs 16 residues. Germline-derived CDR1 and CDR2 are LNHDA and SQIVND (reference sequence). V gene TRBV19 combines with J gene TRBJ2-2; 7 bases align to TRBD1. The sample comprised peripheral blood. This receptor was taken from a woman in her thirties or forties with active or convalescent COVID-19. The CDR3 region has the DNA TGTGCCAGTACCGCCACAGGGGTAACGAACACCGGGGAGCTGTTTTTT. The encoded protein is CASTATGVTNTGELFF.